Following are 28 T cell receptor beta chains from one sample sequenced in a study of T cells in Graves' hyperthyroidism and ophthalmopathy. Amplification of TCR beta CDR3 regions used RNA as the template. With the HTBI primer set, the TCR CDR3 went through a first round of RT-PCR. TCRdb used MiXCR to reprocess the multiplex PCR reads, holding one entry per CDR3 protein. The profile shows roughly 550,000 distinct CDR3 sequences, roughly 15% of them singletons. Specimen: blood. Receptors originate from a woman in her thirties with Graves' ophthalmopathy.

This clonotype showed up many times. This chain connects TRBV6-1 to TRBJ1-1; D not certain. Germline V gene lookup returns CDR1 MNHNS and CDR2 SASEGT. The V end lost 7 bases, the J end lost 0 bases, and 9 bases lay between the germline ends. This CDR3 region has 13 residues. The CDR3 region is CASTEGMNTEAFF. The CDR3 coding sequence is TGTGCCAGCACCGAGGGAATGAACACTGAAGCTTTCTTT.

This clonotype has only a few counts. V usage is TRBV6-2 or TRBV6-3 and J usage is TRBJ1-1; 7 nucleotides align to TRBD1. V was clipped by 6 bases and J by 0 bases; unmatched bases: 4. CDR1 MNHEY and CDR2 SVGEGT come from the germline V gene. The CDR3 is 14 residues long. This CDR3 reads CASRSGQLNTEAFF. The CDR3, as DNA: TGTGCCAGCAGATCGGGACAGCTGAACACTGAAGCTTTCTTT.

This chain connects TRBV13 to TRBJ2-2, with 7 bases fitting TRBD1. Trimming took 4 bases from V and 4 from J; bases not matched to a gene: 9. Germline CDR1 PRHDT, CDR2 FYEKMQ (reference sequence). This CDR3 is built from 16 residues. CDR3 amino acids: CASSYRQGRGTGELFF. The CDR3 DNA reads as TGTGCCAGCAGCTATCGACAGGGAAGAGGCACCGGGGAGCTGTTTTTT.

This clonotype was counted at least ten times. The CDR3 DNA follows: TGTGCCAGCAGCCAAGATCAACGTTCCGAGCAGTACTTC. It codes for CASSQDQRSEQYF. The V call is TRBV3-1, the J call TRBJ2-7, with D hard to call. This CDR3 spans 13 amino acids. V gave up 0 bases and J gave up 6 bases, with 9 bases separating them. CDR1 and CDR2 from the germline V gene are LGHDT and YNNKEL (reference sequence).

The chain has TRBV24-1 and TRBJ1-3; D is undetermined. V lost 5 bases, J lost 1 base, and 8 bases lay in between. Germline V gene lookup returns CDR1 KGHDR and CDR2 SFDVKD. This CDR3 has 14 amino acids. CDR3 loop: CATSAAGSGNTIYF. The CDR3 bases are TGTGCCACCAGTGCAGCCGGATCTGGAAACACCATATATTTT.

This clonotype has a count of ten or more. The chain is built from TRBV20-1 and TRBJ2-7, with 10 bases fitting TRBD1. Germline V CDR1 and CDR2: DFQATT, SNEGSKA (reference sequence). With V trimmed by 0 bases and J by 1 base, 3 bases remained unmatched. The CDR3 runs to 15 residues. The chain's CDR3 is CSARDEGQGSYEQYF. The CDR3 DNA reads TGCAGTGCTAGAGATGAGGGACAGGGGTCCTACGAGCAGTACTTC.

This clonotype was counted a few times. This chain connects TRBV6-1 to TRBJ1-1, with 7 nucleotides matching TRBD1. The germline V gene has CDR1 MNHNS and CDR2 SASEGT. The trim removed 4 bases at V and 2 bases at J, leaving 19 bases unmatched. The CDR3 length is 19 residues. CDR3 protein: CASSVLFSGTAEPNTEAFF. The DNA of the CDR3 is TGTGCCAGCAGTGTCCTTTTCTCCGGGACAGCCGAACCTAACACTGAAGCTTTCTTT.

This clonotype was seen a few times. The chain employs TRBV12-3 or TRBV12-4 and TRBJ1-2; D ambiguous. Trimming shortened V by 3 bases and J by 7 bases, and 6 bases separated the two germline ends. The CDR3 length is 11 residues. CDR3 DNA sequence: TGTGCCAGCAGTTTTAATAGTGGCTACACCTTC. Amino acids: CASSFNSGYTF.

This chain connects TRBV6-1 to TRBJ2-7; unclear D gene. CDR1 MNHNS and CDR2 SASEGT come from the germline V gene. V was shortened by 6 bases and J by 3 bases, with 6 bases between the two germline ends. The length of the CDR3 is 11 residues. The chain's CDR3 is CASREIYEQYF. The DNA of the CDR3 is TGTGCCAGCAGAGAAATCTACGAGCAGTACTTC.

This clonotype was observed at least ten times. The chain recombines TRBV28 with TRBJ2-5, with D possibly matching TRBD1 (5 bases). The germline V gene encodes CDR1 MDHEN and CDR2 SYDVKM. The length of the CDR3 is 13 residues. The CDR3 DNA is TGTGCGACAGCAGTGGGTCGGGAAGAGACCCAGTACTTC. This sequence encodes CATAVGREETQYF. The entire variable domain, with the rest obtained from reference TRBV28 and TRBJ2-5, is as follows: DVKVTQSSRYLVKRTGEKVFLECVQDMDHENMFWYRQDPGLGLRLIYFSYDVKMKEKGDIPEGYSVSREKKERFSLILESASTNQTSMYLCATAVGREETQYFGPGTRLLVL.

This rearrangement joins TRBV11-3 to TRBJ2-3; 8 bases are a match to TRBD1. V was clipped by 5 bases and J by 7 bases; unmatched bases: 14. Germline CDR1 and CDR2: SGHNT and YENEEA. There are 16 residues in the CDR3. The CDR3 protein is CASSERQGAQVNTQYF. CDR3 bases: TGTGCCAGCAGCGAAAGGCAGGGGGCGCAGGTGAATACGCAGTATTTT. Complete variable domain (other parts from reference TRBV11-3 and TRBJ2-3): EAGVVQSPRYKIIEKKQPVAFWCNPISGHNTLYWYLQNLGQGPELLIRYENEEAVDDSQLPKDRFSAERLKGVDSTLKIQPAELGDSAVYLCASSERQGAQVNTQYFGPGTRLTVL.

With regard to this clonotype: With a much larger clone just one base away, this may be a read error. The chain uses TRBV2 and TRBJ1-1, with 9 bases lining up with TRBD1. Losses at the gene ends were 6 bases for V and 6 bases for J; bases not matched to a gene: 11. The V gene's germline CDR1 is SNHLY and CDR2 FYNNEI. This CDR3 is built from 15 residues. Here the CDR3 reads CASRRTGAESAEAFF. In DNA form, the CDR3 reads TGTGCCAGCAGGAGGACAGGGGCGGAAAGCGCTGAAGCTTTCTTT.

This clonotype was seen at least ten times. The V and J genes are TRBV20-1 and TRBJ2-2; 15 nucleotides align to TRBD2. Per the germline V gene, CDR1 is DFQATT and CDR2 is SNEGSKA (reference sequence). The J segment lost 5 bases and the V segment lost 5 bases, leaving 3 bases of the junction unmatched. The CDR3 spans 15 residues. CDR3: CSAGGLAGGTGELFF. For the CDR3, the DNA is TGCAGTGCTGGAGGACTAGCGGGAGGGACCGGGGAGCTGTTTTTT.

This clonotype appeared a few times. The chain has TRBV29-1 and TRBJ2-2, with TRBD2 matching 9 bases. There are 14 residues in the CDR3. Germline CDR1 SQVTM, CDR2 ANQGSEA. With 7 bases clipped from V and 6 bases from J, the junction kept 9 bases outside the gene matches. CDR3: CSGAPGLASGELFF. The CDR3 coding sequence is TGCAGCGGGGCACCGGGACTAGCATCCGGGGAGCTGTTTTTT.

This clonotype was observed many times. This rearrangement joins TRBV3-1 to TRBJ2-1, with TRBD2 as a possible D gene (6 bases). Germline lookup yields CDR1 LGHDT and CDR2 YNNKEL (reference sequence). Trimming took 4 bases from V and 8 from J, leaving 12 bases between them. CDR3 length: 13 residues. The CDR3 here is CASSPLRRDEQFF. CDR3 nucleotides: TGTGCCAGCAGCCCTTTGCGGAGGGATGAGCAGTTCTTC.

This clonotype was observed many times. The chain uses TRBV18 and TRBJ2-2, with no clear D. Germline loops: CDR1 KGHSH, CDR2 LQKENI. Trimming stripped 6 bases from V and 6 bases from J, with 11 bases between. The CDR3 sequence is 13 residues long. The chain's CDR3 is CASSPSSSGELFF. The CDR3 region has the DNA TGTGCCAGCTCGCCGTCATCGTCCGGGGAGCTGTTTTTT. The full variable domain, in which reference TRBV18 and TRBJ2-2 provide the parts outside the CDR3, is NAGVMQNPRHLVRRRGQEARLRCSPMKGHSHVYWYRQLPEEGLKFMVYLQKENIIDESGMPKERFSAEFPKEGPSILRIQQVVRGDSAAYFCASSPSSSGELFFGEGSRLTVL.

This clonotype has at least ten counts. The CDR3 here is CSAREDALHFTDTQYF. CDR3 in DNA: TGCAGTGCTAGAGAGGACGCCCTCCATTTCACAGATACGCAGTATTTT. The rearrangement joins TRBV20-1 to TRBJ2-3; D unresolved. The CDR3 sequence is 16 residues long. The V end lost 0 bases, the J end lost 2 bases, and 15 bases lay between the germline ends. The V gene's germline CDR1 is DFQATT and CDR2 SNEGSKA (reference sequence).

The V call is TRBV12-3 or TRBV12-4, the J call TRBJ1-5; maybe TRBD1 (5 bases). The CDR3 sequence is 15 residues long. V was shortened by 7 bases and J by 4 bases, with 17 bases between the two germline ends. The chain's CDR3 is CASTQPGGWNQPQHF. For the CDR3, the DNA is TGTGCCAGCACCCAACCGGGGGGGTGGAATCAGCCCCAGCATTTT.

This clonotype has a count of ten or more. This sequence joins TRBV20-1 and TRBJ2-3, with 7 positions matching TRBD2. The CDR3 length is 15 residues. V lost 3 bases to trimming and J lost 3 bases; unmatched junction nucleotides: 9. Germline loops: CDR1 DFQATT, CDR2 SNEGSKA (reference sequence). In DNA, the CDR3 is TGCAGTGCTAGGGGCGGGAGTGATTTTACAGATACGCAGTATTTT. Translation: CSARGGSDFTDTQYF.

This clonotype has just a few counts. The chain is built from TRBV19 and TRBJ1-5, with 10 nucleotides matching TRBD1. CDR3 length: 14 residues. CDR1 and CDR2 (germline): LNHDA, SQIVND (reference sequence). Trimming cost V 6 bases and J 6 bases; bases outside gene matches: 5. The CDR3 sequence is CASSGTGVLQPQHF. The CDR3 DNA reads TGTGCCAGTAGCGGGACAGGGGTTCTTCAGCCCCAGCATTTT.

The table lists this clonotype with a few counts. V and J are TRBV29-1 and TRBJ1-2; no clear D. Germline-derived CDR1 and CDR2 are SQVTM and ANQGSEA. V shed 7 bases and J shed 7 bases, with 13 bases lying between them. CDR3 length: 11 amino acids. The CDR3 sequence: CSARPLGGYTF. DNA for the CDR3: TGCAGCGCCCGACCCTTGGGTGGCTACACCTTC.

The chain combines TRBV6-2 or TRBV6-3 with TRBJ2-2; D unclear. CDR3 size: 14 residues. V dropped 8 bases and J dropped 6 bases, with 16 bases sitting between them. Germline V gene sequence: CDR1 MNHEY, CDR2 SVGEGT. The DNA for the CDR3 is TGTGCCAGCTCTTTTCGACTCCCCCCCGGGGAGCTGTTTTTT. Its protein product is CASSFRLPPGELFF.

There are many counts of this clonotype. This chain joins TRBV30 and TRBJ1-6; D perhaps matches TRBD1 (6 bases). Germline-derived CDR1 and CDR2 are GTSNPN and SVGIG (reference sequence). V was clipped by 3 bases and J by 9 bases, with 15 bases between them. The CDR3 is made up of 14 amino acids. In DNA, the CDR3 is TGTGCCTGGAGACAGACAGGATTGGCTTCACCCCTCCACTTT. This gives the protein CAWRQTGLASPLHF. The whole variable domain, remainder taken from reference TRBV30 and TRBJ1-6, is SQTIHQWPATLVQPVGSPLSLECTVEGTSNPNLYWYRQAAGRGLQLLFYSVGIGQISSEVPQNLSASRPQDRQFILSSKKLLLSDSGFYLCAWRQTGLASPLHFGNGTRLTVT.

The sample holds many counts of this clonotype. DNA for the CDR3: TGTGCCAGCAGCTTAGATAGGGACATGTCATACGAGCAGTACTTC. It yields the protein CASSLDRDMSYEQYF. V and J are TRBV7-2 and TRBJ2-7, with D perhaps TRBD1 (6 bases). Germline CDR1 SGHTA, CDR2 FQGNSA. The CDR3 sequence is 15 residues long. The germline V and J ends were trimmed by 1 base and 4 bases, with 14 bases remaining between them.

This clonotype was seen only a few times. The V gene is TRBV29-1, the J gene TRBJ2-7; 11 nucleotides align to TRBD2. Germline V gene sequence: CDR1 SQVTM, CDR2 ANQGSEA. Trimming at V came to 4 bases and at J to 4 bases, leaving 6 bases not matched to a gene. The CDR3 totals 14 residues. CDR3 in DNA: TGCAGCGTTGTAATAGCGGGAGGGCGTTACGAGCAGTACTTC. As protein: CSVVIAGGRYEQYF.

DNA for the CDR3: TGTGCCAGCAGCCCCCGACAGGGTCACGATGAGCAGTTCTTC. Its translation is CASSPRQGHDEQFF. This chain links TRBV7-9 with TRBJ2-1, with 7 positions matching TRBD1. The CDR3 totals 14 residues. V shed 5 bases, J shed 8 bases, and the junction held 9 bases outside the gene matches. In germline, CDR1 is SEHNR, CDR2 FQNEAQ (reference sequence).

The V call is TRBV5-8, the J call TRBJ2-3; 7 nucleotides align to TRBD1. The CDR3 totals 16 residues. CDR1 is SGHTS, CDR2 YDEGEE, per germline. Unmatched junction bases numbered 8, after V lost 4 bases and J lost 0 bases. CDR3 sequence: CASSRLGQASTDTQYF. The CDR3 DNA follows: TGTGCCAGCAGCCGCCTCGGACAGGCTAGCACAGATACGCAGTATTTT.

This clonotype was counted many times. The genes are TRBV27 and TRBJ2-7; D is uncertain. Trimming removed 5 bases at V and 2 bases at J, with 10 bases between. This CDR3 has 13 amino acids. The germline V gene encodes CDR1 MNHEY and CDR2 SMNVEV (reference sequence). CDR3 amino acids: CASSPKTTYEQYF. The CDR3 nucleotides read TGTGCCAGCAGTCCGAAGACAACCTACGAGCAGTACTTC.